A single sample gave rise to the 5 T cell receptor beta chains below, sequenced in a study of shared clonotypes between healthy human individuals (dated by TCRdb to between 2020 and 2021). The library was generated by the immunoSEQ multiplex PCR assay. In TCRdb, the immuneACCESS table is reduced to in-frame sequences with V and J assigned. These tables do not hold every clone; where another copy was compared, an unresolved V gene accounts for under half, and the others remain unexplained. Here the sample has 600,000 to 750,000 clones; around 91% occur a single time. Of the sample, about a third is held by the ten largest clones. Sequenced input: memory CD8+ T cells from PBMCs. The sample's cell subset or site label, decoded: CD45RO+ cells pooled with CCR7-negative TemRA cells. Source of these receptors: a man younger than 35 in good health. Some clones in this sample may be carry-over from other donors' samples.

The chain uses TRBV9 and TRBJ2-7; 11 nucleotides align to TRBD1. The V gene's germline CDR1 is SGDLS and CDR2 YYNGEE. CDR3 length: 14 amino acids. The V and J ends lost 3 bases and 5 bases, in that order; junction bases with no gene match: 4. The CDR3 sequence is CASSDRTGGHEQYF. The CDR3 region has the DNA TGTGCCAGCAGCGACCGGACAGGGGGCCACGAGCAGTACTTC.

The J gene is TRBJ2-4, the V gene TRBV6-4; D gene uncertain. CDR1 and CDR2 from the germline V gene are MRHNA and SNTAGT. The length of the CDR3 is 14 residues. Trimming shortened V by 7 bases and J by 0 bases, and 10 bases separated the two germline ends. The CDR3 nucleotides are TGTGCCAGCACCGATCCTATAGCCAAAAACATTCAGTACTTC. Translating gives CASTDPIAKNIQYF.

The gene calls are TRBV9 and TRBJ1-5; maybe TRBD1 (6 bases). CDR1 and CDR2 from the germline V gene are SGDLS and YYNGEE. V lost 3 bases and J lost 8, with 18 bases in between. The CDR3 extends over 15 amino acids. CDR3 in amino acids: CASSAGGGLRKPQHF. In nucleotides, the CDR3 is TGTGCCAGCAGCGCGGGCGGGGGGCTCCGCAAGCCCCAGCATTTT.

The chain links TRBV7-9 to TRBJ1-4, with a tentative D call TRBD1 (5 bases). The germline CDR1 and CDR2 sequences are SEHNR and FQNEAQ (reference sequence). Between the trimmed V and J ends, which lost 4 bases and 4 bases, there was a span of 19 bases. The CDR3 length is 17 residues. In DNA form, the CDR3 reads TGTGCCAGCAGCTGGGGGAGGGGCCAAATATTTAATGAAAAACTGTTTTTT. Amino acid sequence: CASSWGRGQIFNEKLFF.

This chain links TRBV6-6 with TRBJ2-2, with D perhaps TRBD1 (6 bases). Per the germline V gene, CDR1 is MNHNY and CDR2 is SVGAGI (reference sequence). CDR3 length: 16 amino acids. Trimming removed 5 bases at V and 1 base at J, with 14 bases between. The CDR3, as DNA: TGTGCCAGCAGTCCCCTGGACAGCGTGAACACCGGGGAGCTGTTTTTT. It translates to CASSPLDSVNTGELFF.